This entry features one TCR beta chain sequence. Antigen: not known. V was shortened by 1 base and J by 5 bases, with 9 bases between the two germline ends. Germline V CDR1 and CDR2: MGHRA, YSYEKL. The CDR3 loop spans 14 amino acids. The sample originates from a study of cytomegalovirus exposure and HLA in healthy donors. Findings and caveats of the study: The Asian-associated ancestry cluster reportedly had fewer N-insertions than the approximately 630-donor mean in a later analysis. In a later analysis, at a false discovery rate of 0.05, roughly 17,000 TCR beta sequences were associated with HLA alleles. Some V segments could not be told apart, so they were left out, TRBV6-2 and TRBV6-3 among them.

PCR primers comprised 60 Vbeta and 13 Jbeta primers. The table came from immunoSEQ multiplex PCR; TCRdb's copy has only in-frame clones and leaves some out. The sample includes fewer than 100,000 clones, 60% to 80% of them seen just once. Sequenced input: PBMCs. This TCR came from a female donor in good health and CMV-seronegative. V and J are TRBV4-1 and TRBJ1-5, with D unclear. This CDR3 is CASSQVISDQPQHF. CDR3 DNA: TGCGCCAGCAGCCAAGTAATCAGTGATCAGCCCCAGCATTTT.